The 8 T cell receptor beta chains given below trace back to one sample, sequenced in a study of cytomegalovirus exposure and HLA in healthy donors. 13 Jbeta primers and 60 Vbeta primers were used for the PCR. Produced via immunoSEQ multiplex PCR; TCRdb's table is partial and in-frame only. Here the sample spans 89,000 or so clones, approximately 72% being singletons. Sequenced input: PBMCs. These receptors were obtained from a man between 18 and 29 years old in good health and CMV-seropositive.

CDR3 amino acids: CASSFSRSGLGTEAFF. In DNA form, the CDR3 reads TGTGCCAGCAGTTTTAGTCGTTCCGGGTTGGGCACTGAAGCTTTCTTT. The chain links TRBV27 to TRBJ1-1, with no clear D. The CDR3 spans 16 residues. Germline V CDR1 and CDR2: MNHEY, SMNVEV (reference sequence). Trimming left V 3 bases short and J 4 bases short, with 18 bases between.

The rearrangement links TRBV6-6 to TRBJ1-1, with a tentative D call TRBD1 (6 bases). CDR1 and CDR2 (germline): MNHNY, SVGAGI (reference sequence). The CDR3 has 14 residues. Trimming took 6 bases from V and 5 from J, leaving 16 bases between them. The CDR3 sequence is CASSSTPGQTEAFF. The DNA of the CDR3 is TGTGCCAGCAGCTCAACCCCGGGACAAACTGAAGCTTTCTTT.

This clone was observed once. The gene calls are TRBV13 and TRBJ1-4, with 7 bases matching TRBD1. V was clipped by 5 bases and J by 6 bases; unmatched bases: 3. CDR1 is PRHDT and CDR2 is FYEKMQ in the germline V gene (reference sequence). The length of the CDR3 is 13 residues. For the CDR3, the DNA is TGTGCCAGCAGCCGGGACAGTGATGAAAAACTGTTTTTT. Protein sequence: CASSRDSDEKLFF. The full variable domain, in which reference TRBV13 and TRBJ1-4 provide the parts outside the CDR3, is AAGVIQSPRHLIKEKRETATLKCYPIPRHDTVYWYQQGPGQDPQFLISFYEKMQSDKGSIPDRFSAQQFSDYHSELNMSSLELGDSALYFCASSRDSDEKLFFGSGTQLSVL.

The chain couples TRBV2 to TRBJ1-1; TRBD1 matches 12 bases. Trimming cost V 6 bases and J 6 bases; bases outside gene matches: 8. Germline CDR1 SNHLY, CDR2 FYNNEI. The CDR3 runs to 15 residues. CDR3 amino acids: CASRRDRGQGAEAFF. Written as DNA, the CDR3 is TGTGCCAGCAGGAGGGACAGGGGGCAGGGTGCTGAAGCTTTCTTT.

In DNA form, the CDR3 reads TGCGCCAGCAGCTTCGACAGAGAGACCCAGTACTTC. Residues: CASSFDRETQYF. The chain employs TRBV5-1 and TRBJ2-5; tentative D call: TRBD1 (5 bases). This CDR3 has 12 amino acids. In germline, CDR1 is SGHRS, CDR2 YFSETQ. The V end lost 2 bases, the J end lost 4 bases, and 6 bases lay between the germline ends.

The chain carries TRBV27 and TRBJ1-5; D remains unclear. The V gene lost 6 bases and the J gene lost 0 bases, with 6 bases spanning the gap. CDR3 length: 13 residues. The germline V gene encodes CDR1 MNHEY and CDR2 SMNVEV (reference sequence). DNA of the CDR3: TGTGCCAGCAGGAGGAATAGCAATCAGCCCCAGCATTTT. Residues: CASRRNSNQPQHF.

V and J are TRBV5-6 and TRBJ1-2, with 7 bases fitting TRBD1. CDR1 and CDR2 from the germline V gene are SGHDT and YYEEEE. The CDR3 runs to 17 residues. J gave up 1 base and V 0 bases, and 9 bases lay outside the gene matches. This chain's CDR3 is CASSLDRGVKSNYGYTF. Written as DNA, the CDR3 is TGTGCCAGCAGCTTGGACAGGGGAGTAAAAAGTAACTATGGCTACACCTTC.

This clone appeared a few times. The J gene is TRBJ1-6, the V gene TRBV14; D is unclear. Deletions cut 6 bases from V and 5 bases from J, with 8 bases between. CDR3 length: 13 amino acids. Per the germline V gene, CDR1 is SGHDN and CDR2 is FVKESK. The CDR3 sequence: CASRLVDNSPLHF. Written as DNA, the CDR3 is TGTGCCAGCAGGCTAGTTGATAATTCACCCCTCCACTTT.